These 19 T cell receptor beta chains share one sample of origin, sequenced in a study of OX40 agonist ivuxolimab in advanced cancers. Profiling relied on immunoSEQ multiplex PCR, and the TCRdb table lists in-frame clones only, not all of them. This sample yields tens of thousands of clones, of which about 80% are seen a single time; roughly 4.1% belongs to the top ten. The source was CD4+ or CD8+ T cells sorted from blood, collected in a trial of the OX40 agonist ivuxolimab. All receptors come from an adult with an advanced solid tumor such as melanoma, head and neck, liver or kidney cancer.

In its sample, this clone was seen a few times. The CDR3: CASGLASGYEQYF. The CDR3 DNA follows: TGTGCTAGTGGTTTGGCTAGCGGGTACGAGCAGTACTTC. The chain uses TRBV12-5 and TRBJ2-7; 8 nucleotides align to TRBD2. CDR1 is LGHNT and CDR2 is FRNRAP in the germline V gene. V gave up 1 base and J gave up 4 bases; unmatched junction bases: 0. The CDR3 is 13 residues long.

The genes are TRBV11-1 and TRBJ1-1; no definite D call. The CDR3 covers 15 residues. Per the germline V gene, CDR1 is SGHAT and CDR2 is FQDESV (reference sequence). Trimming took 5 bases from V and 4 from J, leaving 17 bases between them. CDR3 protein: CASSADTAPSTEAFF. Written as DNA, the CDR3 is TGTGCCAGCAGCGCCGACACTGCTCCGAGCACTGAAGCTTTCTTT.

This sequence joins TRBV7-2 and TRBJ1-3, with TRBD1 as a possible D gene (5 bases). The CDR3 contains 14 residues. Trimming pared 5 bases from V and 0 bases from J, leaving 8 bases between. The germline V gene has CDR1 SGHTA and CDR2 FQGNSA. The DNA of the CDR3 is TGTGCCAGCAGCCGAGGGGACTCTGGAAACACCATATATTTT. It specifies CASSRGDSGNTIYF.

This sequence joins TRBV7-2 and TRBJ2-7; D is ambiguous. The germline gives CDR1 SGHTA, CDR2 FQGNSA. The CDR3 has 15 residues. With 1 base removed from V and 2 bases from J, the gap between germline ends came to 12 bases. The CDR3, as DNA: TGTGCCAGCAGCTTAGTTGTAGGAGACGCCTACGAGCAGTACTTC. It codes for CASSLVVGDAYEQYF.

As DNA, the CDR3 is TGTGCCAGCAGCCGACAGGGGATGAACACTGAAGCTTTCTTT. It codes for CASSRQGMNTEAFF. The chain carries TRBV5-5 and TRBJ1-1, with 8 bases aligning to TRBD1. With 4 bases clipped from V and 0 bases from J, the junction kept 2 bases outside the gene matches. The CDR3 has 14 residues. From germline, CDR1 is SGHKS and CDR2 YYEKEE (reference sequence).

This clone has only one observation. This chain connects TRBV7-6 to TRBJ2-3; 13 bases are shared with TRBD2. With 6 bases clipped from V and 1 base from J, the junction kept 1 base outside the gene matches. Germline V gene sequence: CDR1 SGHVS, CDR2 FNYEAQ. The CDR3 runs to 15 residues. CDR3 residues: CASRGTSGGTDTQYF. The CDR3 region has the DNA TGTGCCAGCAGAGGGACTAGCGGGGGCACAGATACGCAGTATTTT. The whole variable domain, filled in from reference TRBV7-6 and TRBJ2-3, reads GAGVSQSPRYKVTKRGQDVALRCDPISGHVSLYWYRQALGQGPEFLTYFNYEAQQDKSGLPNDRFSAERPEGSISTLTIQRTEQRDSAMYRCASRGTSGGTDTQYFGPGTRLTVL.

The rearrangement joins TRBV29-1 to TRBJ2-7; D is uncertain. Germline CDR1 SQVTM, CDR2 ANQGSEA. The CDR3 covers 15 residues. Trimming stripped 4 bases from V and 4 bases from J, with 20 bases between. The CDR3 here is CSVGGREFIGYEQYF. The CDR3 region has the DNA TGCAGCGTTGGTGGTAGGGAATTCATTGGATACGAGCAGTACTTC.

The chain uses TRBV5-4 and TRBJ1-3; a weak D match, TRBD1 (6 bases). The CDR3 runs to 15 residues. The V and J ends lost 0 bases and 4 bases respectively, with 11 bases between them. Germline CDR1 is SGHNT and CDR2 is YYREEE (reference sequence). CDR3 in amino acids: CASSLAQGTGNTIYF. CDR3 bases: TGTGCCAGCAGCTTGGCGCAGGGGACCGGAAACACCATATATTTT.

The chain is built from TRBV2 and TRBJ1-6, with no clear D. The germline V and J ends were trimmed by 11 bases and 8 bases, with 13 bases remaining between them. From germline, CDR1 is SNHLY and CDR2 FYNNEI. The CDR3 covers 12 residues. CDR3 amino acids: CAGGSAYSPLHF. For the CDR3, the DNA is TGTGCCGGCGGGTCAGCTTATTCACCCCTCCACTTT.

V gene TRBV6-6 combines with J gene TRBJ2-5; tentatively, D is TRBD1 (6 bases). The ends were cut back, 6 bases at V and 7 bases at J, with 18 bases in the middle. This CDR3 is built from 14 residues. Per the germline V gene, CDR1 is MNHNY and CDR2 is SVGAGI (reference sequence). The CDR3 protein is CASSNTGTLGTQYF. The CDR3 bases are TGTGCCAGCAGCAACACCGGGACACTGGGGACCCAGTACTTC.

The rearrangement links TRBV9 to TRBJ1-2; D is undetermined. Trimming took off 4 bases at V and 5 bases at J, with 18 bases between the two ends. The CDR3 spans 15 residues. CDR1 SGDLS and CDR2 YYNGEE come from the germline V gene. The chain's CDR3 is CASSRDSSLAYGYTF. Written as DNA, the CDR3 is TGTGCCAGCAGCCGGGATTCTTCGTTAGCTTATGGCTACACCTTC.

The chain joins TRBV9 to TRBJ2-1; TRBD2 matches at 14 bases. V dropped 3 bases and J dropped 5; count of bases not matched to a gene: 7. This CDR3 contains 17 residues. Per germline, CDR1 SGDLS and CDR2 YYNGEE. This chain's CDR3 is CASSGRTSGGINNEQFF. In DNA, the CDR3 is TGTGCCAGCAGCGGCCGGACTAGCGGGGGGATTAACAATGAGCAGTTCTTC.

CDR3 DNA: TGTGCCAGCAGTGAAGGGGCAGGGGGCGATAACACTGAAGCTTTCTTT. This translates into CASSEGAGGDNTEAFF. V usage is TRBV6-1 and J usage is TRBJ1-1; 8 bases are shared with TRBD1. Germline V gene data show CDR1 as MNHNS and CDR2 as SASEGT. Trimming removed 1 base from V and 2 bases from J; junction bases left unmatched: 6. The CDR3 is 16 amino acids.

The sample holds one count of this clone. The V gene is TRBV7-2, the J gene TRBJ1-1, with D perhaps matching TRBD1 (5 bases). The CDR3 is made up of 14 amino acids. Germline V gives CDR1 SGHTA, CDR2 FQGNSA. V lost 4 bases and J 0 bases, leaving 9 bases between the germline ends. The CDR3 DNA follows: TGTGCCAGCAGCTCGGGACCGCTGAACACTGAAGCTTTCTTT. Translating it yields CASSSGPLNTEAFF.

The table lists this clone with a count of one. The chain couples TRBV2 to TRBJ1-2, with 9 bases lining up with TRBD1. With 7 bases clipped from V and 7 bases from J, the junction kept 10 bases outside the gene matches. CDR1 and CDR2 (germline): SNHLY, FYNNEI. The CDR3 consists of 14 residues. CDR3 bases: TGTGCCAGCAATAGGGAACAGGGGGCGCGTGGCTACACCTTC. Its translation: CASNREQGARGYTF.

The V and J genes are TRBV19 and TRBJ1-4, with TRBD1 as a possible D gene (6 bases). V shed 3 bases and J shed 4 bases, with 15 bases lying between them. Germline lookup yields CDR1 LNHDA and CDR2 SQIVND (reference sequence). The CDR3 length is 16 residues. Written as DNA, the CDR3 is TGTGCCAGTAGTATGGTATCGGGACACATTAATGAAAAACTGTTTTTT. Translation gives CASSMVSGHINEKLFF.

The V and J genes are TRBV5-1 and TRBJ2-3, with unresolved D. The CDR3 length is 14 residues. The germline V and J ends were trimmed by 2 bases and 5 bases, with 12 bases remaining between them. Germline loops: CDR1 SGHRS, CDR2 YFSETQ. Here the CDR3 DNA reads TGCGCCAGCAGCTTAGACCAACCCGGAGATACGCAGTATTTT. Translating it yields CASSLDQPGDTQYF.

Of note for this clone: The same CDR3 arises from other DNA sequences in this sample as well. The rearrangement joins TRBV20-1 to TRBJ1-1, with D unresolved. Trimming took off 3 bases at V and 5 bases at J, with 7 bases between the two ends. Germline V gene lookup returns CDR1 DFQATT and CDR2 SNEGSKA (reference sequence). The CDR3 contains 11 residues. The CDR3 DNA is TGCAGTGCTAGGGGCGGGACTGAAGCTTTCTTT. This encodes CSARGGTEAFF.

The rearrangement joins TRBV5-1 to TRBJ2-7; D is perhaps TRBD2 (7 bases). Trimming stripped 0 bases from V and 5 bases from J, with 21 bases between. CDR1 is SGHRS, CDR2 YFSETQ, per germline. This CDR3 region has 17 residues. The CDR3 loop is CASSLGTVGGYVHEQYF. The CDR3 nucleotides read TGCGCCAGCAGCTTGGGGACAGTCGGGGGGTACGTCCACGAGCAGTACTTC.